The T cell receptor beta chain under discussion was sequenced for a study of T cell responses to AZD1222 COVID-19 vaccine. Looking at the study overall: Analysis merged second doses at about 4 or about 12 weeks.

The CDR3 runs to 14 residues. In germline, CDR1 is LNHDA, CDR2 SQIVND (reference sequence). Trimming took 7 bases from V and 5 from J; bases not matched to a gene: 9. Comment on this clone: What it recognizes is unknown.

Study observations and caveats: The donor cohort was predominantly white British with a female majority, and clonal diversity may have been underestimated. The number of AZD1222 recipients seropositive at baseline was only five or six.

Some clones are missing from TCRdb's copy, which holds only in-frame ones; the method was immunoSEQ multiplex PCR. The profile shows more than 95,000 clones, approximately 91% of them singletons. The source is an adult in good health. Source: peripheral blood, taken on day 0 of AZD1222 vaccination. The chain couples TRBV19 to TRBJ2-7; 9 nucleotides agree with TRBD1. CDR3 region: CASKEGQGVHEQYF. DNA for the CDR3: TGTGCCAGTAAGGAGGGACAGGGAGTCCACGAGCAGTACTTC.